Sequencing of this T cell receptor (beta chain) was carried out in a study of OX40 agonist ivuxolimab in advanced cancers. V was clipped by 4 bases and J by 0 bases, with 13 bases between them. CDR3 length equals 15 residues. Germline CDR1 reads SGHTA; CDR2 reads FQGTGA. Clones were sequenced by immunoSEQ multiplex PCR, and TCRdb holds only the in-frame ones, with some missing. Of 80,000 to 100,000 clones listed, 70% to 90% are singletons. This sequence originates from an adult with an advanced solid tumor such as melanoma, head and neck, liver or kidney cancer. This chain links TRBV7-3 with TRBJ2-7, with D perhaps matching TRBD1 or TRBD2 (5 bases each). Sequencing was performed on CD4+ or CD8+ T cells sorted from blood, taken in a trial of the OX40 agonist ivuxolimab. The CDR3 sequence is CASSYFQGPSYEQYF. In DNA, the CDR3 is TGTGCCAGCAGCTATTTTCAGGGACCCTCCTACGAGCAGTACTTC. Variable domain in full (rest from reference TRBV7-3 and TRBJ2-7): GAGVSQTPSNKVTEKGKYVELRCDPISGHTALYWYRQSLGQGPEFLIYFQGTGAADDSGLPNDRFFAVRPEGSVSTLKIQRTERGDSAVYLCASSYFQGPSYEQYFGPGTRLTVT.